This T cell receptor (beta chain) was identified during a study of blood T cells in healthy people across ages. Points from the study as a whole: Percentage of naive T cells showed a strong correlation with TCR beta diversity.

This CDR3 has 15 amino acids. The V gene's germline CDR1 is MNHEY and CDR2 SVGAGI. Trimming left V 0 bases short and J 3 bases short, with 10 bases between. Primers used in a second PCR of about 6 to 11 cycles were a sample-barcoded 5' primer and a J-beta primer mix. TCRdb re-called the 5' RACE reads through MiXCR, storing one row per CDR3 protein. The sample carries about 1.6 million distinct CDR3 sequences, 30% to 40% recorded once. As for this clonotype: No antigen is known for it.

The chain combines TRBV6-5 with TRBJ2-3; unclear D gene. The source material was blood. The sequence was obtained from a woman aged 25 to 39 in good health. The CDR3 region is CASSYSTAETDTQYF. DNA of the CDR3: TGTGCCAGCAGTTACTCGACGGCGGAGACAGATACGCAGTATTTT.